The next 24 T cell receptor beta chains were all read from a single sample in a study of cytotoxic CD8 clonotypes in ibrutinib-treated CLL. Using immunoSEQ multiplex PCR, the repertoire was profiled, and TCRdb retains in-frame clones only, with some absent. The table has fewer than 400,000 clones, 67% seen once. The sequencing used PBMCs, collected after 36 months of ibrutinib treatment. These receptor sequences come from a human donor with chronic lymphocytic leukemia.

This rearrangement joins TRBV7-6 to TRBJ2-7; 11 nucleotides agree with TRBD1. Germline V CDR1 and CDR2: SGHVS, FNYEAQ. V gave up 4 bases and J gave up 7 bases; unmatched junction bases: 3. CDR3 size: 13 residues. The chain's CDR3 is CASSSRDRGEQYF. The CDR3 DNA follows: TGTGCCAGCAGCTCACGGGACAGGGGGGAGCAGTACTTC. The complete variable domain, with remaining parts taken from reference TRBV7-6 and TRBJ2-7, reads GAGVSQSPRYKVTKRGQDVALRCDPISGHVSLYWYRQALGQGPEFLTYFNYEAQQDKSGLPNDRFSAERPEGSISTLTIQRTEQRDSAMYRCASSSRDRGEQYFGPGTRLTVT.

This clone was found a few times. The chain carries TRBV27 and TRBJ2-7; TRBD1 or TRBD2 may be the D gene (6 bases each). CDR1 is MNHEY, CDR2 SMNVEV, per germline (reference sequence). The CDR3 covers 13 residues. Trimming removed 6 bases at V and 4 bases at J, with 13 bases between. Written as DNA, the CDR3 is TGTGCCAGCAGGTGGGGGGCTTCTTACGAGCAGTACTTC. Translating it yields CASRWGASYEQYF.

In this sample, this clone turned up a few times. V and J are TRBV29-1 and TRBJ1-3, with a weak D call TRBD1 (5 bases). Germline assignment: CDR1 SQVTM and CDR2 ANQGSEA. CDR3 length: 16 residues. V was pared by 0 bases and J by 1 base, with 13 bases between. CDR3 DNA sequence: TGCAGCGTTGAAGACCCTTACAGGTCTTCTGGAAACACCATATATTTT. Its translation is CSVEDPYRSSGNTIYF.

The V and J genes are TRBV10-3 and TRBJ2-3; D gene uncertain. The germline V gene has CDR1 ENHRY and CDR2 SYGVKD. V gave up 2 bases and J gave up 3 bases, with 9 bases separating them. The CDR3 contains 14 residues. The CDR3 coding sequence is TGTGCCATCAGTGAGAGTCCAGCTACAGATACGCAGTATTTT. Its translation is CAISESPATDTQYF.

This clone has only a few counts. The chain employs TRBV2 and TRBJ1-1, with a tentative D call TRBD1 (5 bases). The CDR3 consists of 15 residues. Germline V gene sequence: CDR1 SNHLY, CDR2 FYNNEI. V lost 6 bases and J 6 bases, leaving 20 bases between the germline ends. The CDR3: CASSAPEGVFPEAFF. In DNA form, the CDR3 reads TGTGCCAGCAGCGCCCCTGAAGGGGTCTTCCCTGAAGCTTTCTTT.

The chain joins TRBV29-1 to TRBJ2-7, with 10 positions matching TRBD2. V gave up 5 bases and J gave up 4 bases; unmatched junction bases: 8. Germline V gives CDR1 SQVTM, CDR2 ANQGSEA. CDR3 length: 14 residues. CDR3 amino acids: CSVPASGSRYEQYF. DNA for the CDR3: TGCAGCGTTCCCGCTAGCGGGAGTCGGTACGAGCAGTACTTC.

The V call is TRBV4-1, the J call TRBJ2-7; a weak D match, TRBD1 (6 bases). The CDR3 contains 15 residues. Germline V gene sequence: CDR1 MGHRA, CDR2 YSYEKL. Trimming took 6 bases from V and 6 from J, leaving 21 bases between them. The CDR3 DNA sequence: TGCGCCAGCAGGTACAGGGATTTCGACTACTCCGAGCAGTACTTC. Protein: CASRYRDFDYSEQYF.

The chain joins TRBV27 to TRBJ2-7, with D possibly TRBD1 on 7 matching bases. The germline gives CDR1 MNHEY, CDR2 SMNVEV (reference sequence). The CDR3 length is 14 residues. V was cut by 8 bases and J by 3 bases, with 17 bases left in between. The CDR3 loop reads CASRQGGKGYEQYF. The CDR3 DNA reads TGTGCCAGCCGACAGGGAGGAAAGGGCTACGAGCAGTACTTC.

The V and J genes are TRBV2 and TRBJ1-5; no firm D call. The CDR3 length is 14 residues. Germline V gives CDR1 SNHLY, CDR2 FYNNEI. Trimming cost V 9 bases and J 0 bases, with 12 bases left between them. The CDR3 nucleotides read TGTGCCAGTACTAGTATGTATAGCAATCAGCCCCAGCATTTT. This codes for CASTSMYSNQPQHF.

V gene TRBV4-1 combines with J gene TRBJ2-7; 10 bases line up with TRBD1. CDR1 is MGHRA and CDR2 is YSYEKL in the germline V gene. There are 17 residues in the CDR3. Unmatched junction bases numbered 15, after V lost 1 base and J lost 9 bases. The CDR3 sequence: CASSQVQTRDRGLAQYF. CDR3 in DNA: TGCGCCAGCAGCCAAGTCCAAACACGGGACAGGGGCCTCGCGCAGTACTTC.

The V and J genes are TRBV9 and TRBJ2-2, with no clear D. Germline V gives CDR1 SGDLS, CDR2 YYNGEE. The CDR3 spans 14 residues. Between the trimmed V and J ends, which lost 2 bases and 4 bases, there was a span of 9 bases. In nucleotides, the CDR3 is TGTGCCAGCAGCGTTACAGACCCCACCGGGGAGCTGTTTTTT. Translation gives CASSVTDPTGELFF.

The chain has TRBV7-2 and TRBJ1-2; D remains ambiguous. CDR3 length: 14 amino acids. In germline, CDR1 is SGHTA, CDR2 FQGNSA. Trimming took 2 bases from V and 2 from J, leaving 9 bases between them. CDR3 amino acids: CASSLRGVNYGYTF. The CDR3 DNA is TGTGCCAGCAGCTTAAGAGGAGTGAACTATGGCTACACCTTC. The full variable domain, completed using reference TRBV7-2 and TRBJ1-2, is GAGVSQSPSNKVTEKGKDVELRCDPISGHTALYWYRQSLGQGLEFLIYFQGNSAPDKSGLPSDRFSAERTGGSVSTLTIQRTQQEDSAVYLCASSLRGVNYGYTFGSGTRLTVV.

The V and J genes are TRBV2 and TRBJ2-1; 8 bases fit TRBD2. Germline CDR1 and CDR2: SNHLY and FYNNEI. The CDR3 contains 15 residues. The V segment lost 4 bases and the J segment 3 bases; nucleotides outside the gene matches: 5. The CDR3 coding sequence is TGTGCCAGCAGTGTGGATAGCGGGAACTACAATGAGCAGTTCTTC. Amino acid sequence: CASSVDSGNYNEQFF. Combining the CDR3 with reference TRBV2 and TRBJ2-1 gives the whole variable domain EPEVTQTPSHQVTQMGQEVILRCVPISNHLYFYWYRQILGQKVEFLVSFYNNEISEKSEIFDDQFSVERPDGSNFTLKIRSTKLEDSAMYFCASSVDSGNYNEQFFGPGTRLTVL.

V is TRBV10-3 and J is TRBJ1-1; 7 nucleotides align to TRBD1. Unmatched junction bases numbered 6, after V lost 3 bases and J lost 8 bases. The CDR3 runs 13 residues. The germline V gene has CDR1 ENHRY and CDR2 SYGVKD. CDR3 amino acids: CAISDRDSREAFF. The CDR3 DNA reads TGTGCCATCAGTGACCGGGACAGCAGGGAAGCTTTCTTT.

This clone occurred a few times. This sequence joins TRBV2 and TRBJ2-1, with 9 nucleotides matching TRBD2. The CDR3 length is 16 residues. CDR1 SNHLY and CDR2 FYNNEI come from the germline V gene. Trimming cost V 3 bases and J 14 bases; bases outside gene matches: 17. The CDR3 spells CASSDKGGIAGVREFF. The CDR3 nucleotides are TGTGCCAGCAGTGACAAAGGAGGAATAGCGGGAGTGCGTGAGTTCTTC. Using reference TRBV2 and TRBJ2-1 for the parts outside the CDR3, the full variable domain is EPEVTQTPSHQVTQMGQEVILRCVPISNHLYFYWYRQILGQKVEFLVSFYNNEISEKSEIFDDQFSVERPDGSNFTLKIRSTKLEDSAMYFCASSDKGGIAGVREFFGPGTRLTVL.

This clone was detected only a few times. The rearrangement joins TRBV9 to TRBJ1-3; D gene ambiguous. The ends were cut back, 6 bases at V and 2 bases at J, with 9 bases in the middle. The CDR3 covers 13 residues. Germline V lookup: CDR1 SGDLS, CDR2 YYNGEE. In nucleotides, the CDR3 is TGTGCCAGCACTCGGGCCGCTGGAAACACCATATATTTT. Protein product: CASTRAAGNTIYF.

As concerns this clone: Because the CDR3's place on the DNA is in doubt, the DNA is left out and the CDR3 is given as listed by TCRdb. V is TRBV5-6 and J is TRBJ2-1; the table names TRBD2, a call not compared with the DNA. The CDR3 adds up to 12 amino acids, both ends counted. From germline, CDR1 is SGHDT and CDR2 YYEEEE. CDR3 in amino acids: CASSFGAGAVIF.

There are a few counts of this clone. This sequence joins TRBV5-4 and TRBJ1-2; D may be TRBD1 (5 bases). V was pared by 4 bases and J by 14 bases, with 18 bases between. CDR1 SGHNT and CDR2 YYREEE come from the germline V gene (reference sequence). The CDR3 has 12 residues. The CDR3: CASSLELREETF. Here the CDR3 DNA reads TGTGCCAGCAGCCTAGAGCTCAGGGAGGAGACCTTC.

The CDR3 loop reads CASSQLQVYYSPLHF. The CDR3 DNA is TGCGCCAGCAGTCAATTGCAGGTCTACTATTCACCCCTCCACTTT. This chain links TRBV23-1 with TRBJ1-6; D is undetermined. TRBV23-1 is designated an ORF whose function remains uncertain. V shed 1 base and J shed 8 bases, with 12 bases lying between them. The CDR3 sequence is 15 residues long.

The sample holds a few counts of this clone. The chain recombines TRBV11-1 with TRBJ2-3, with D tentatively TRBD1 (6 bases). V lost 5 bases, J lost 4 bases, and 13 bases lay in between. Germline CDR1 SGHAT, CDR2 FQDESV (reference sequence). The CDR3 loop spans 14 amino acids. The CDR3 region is CASSGGKSADTQYF. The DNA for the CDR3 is TGTGCCAGCAGCGGGGGCAAGTCCGCAGATACGCAGTATTTT.

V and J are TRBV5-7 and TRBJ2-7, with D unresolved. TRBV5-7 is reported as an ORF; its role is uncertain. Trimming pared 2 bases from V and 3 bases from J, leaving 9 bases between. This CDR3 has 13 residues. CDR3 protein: CASSFRWSYEQYF. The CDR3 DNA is TGTGCCAGCAGCTTCAGGTGGAGCTACGAGCAGTACTTC.

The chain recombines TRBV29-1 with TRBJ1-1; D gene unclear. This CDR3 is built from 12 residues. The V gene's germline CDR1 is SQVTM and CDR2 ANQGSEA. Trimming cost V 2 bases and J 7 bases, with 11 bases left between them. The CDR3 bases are TGCAGCGTTGAACAATTTGGCGGTGAAGCTTTCTTT. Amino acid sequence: CSVEQFGGEAFF.

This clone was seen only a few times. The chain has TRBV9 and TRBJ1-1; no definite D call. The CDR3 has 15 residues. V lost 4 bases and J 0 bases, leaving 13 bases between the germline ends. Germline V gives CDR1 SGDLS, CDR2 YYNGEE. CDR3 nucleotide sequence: TGTGCCAGCAGCCCTCAGGCACAGATGAACACTGAAGCTTTCTTT. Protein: CASSPQAQMNTEAFF.

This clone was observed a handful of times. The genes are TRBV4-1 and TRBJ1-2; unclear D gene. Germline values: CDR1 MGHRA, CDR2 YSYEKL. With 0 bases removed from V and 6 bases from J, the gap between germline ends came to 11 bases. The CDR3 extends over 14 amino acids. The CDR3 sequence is CASSQEAVRDGYTF. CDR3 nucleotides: TGCGCCAGCAGCCAAGAAGCGGTGAGGGATGGCTACACCTTC.